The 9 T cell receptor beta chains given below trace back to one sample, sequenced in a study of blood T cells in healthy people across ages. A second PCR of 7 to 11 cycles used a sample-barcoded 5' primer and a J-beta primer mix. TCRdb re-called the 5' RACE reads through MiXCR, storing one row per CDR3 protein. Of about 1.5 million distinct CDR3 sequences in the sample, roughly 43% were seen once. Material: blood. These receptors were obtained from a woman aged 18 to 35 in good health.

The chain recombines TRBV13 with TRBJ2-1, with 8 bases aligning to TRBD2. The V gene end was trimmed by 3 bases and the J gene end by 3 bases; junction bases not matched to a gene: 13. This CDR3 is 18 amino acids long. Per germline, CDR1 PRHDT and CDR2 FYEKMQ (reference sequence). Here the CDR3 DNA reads TGTGCCAGCAGCTTTCTCCCAGCGGGAGAGATGTTCTACAATGAGCAGTTCTTC. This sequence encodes CASSFLPAGEMFYNEQFF.

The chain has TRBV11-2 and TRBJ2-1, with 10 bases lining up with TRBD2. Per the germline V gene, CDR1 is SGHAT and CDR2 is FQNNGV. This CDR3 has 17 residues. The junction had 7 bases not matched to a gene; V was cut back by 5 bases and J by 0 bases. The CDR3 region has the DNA TGTGCCAGCAGCGGACTAGCGGCTTCCAGCTCCTACAATGAGCAGTTCTTC. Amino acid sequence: CASSGLAASSSYNEQFF.

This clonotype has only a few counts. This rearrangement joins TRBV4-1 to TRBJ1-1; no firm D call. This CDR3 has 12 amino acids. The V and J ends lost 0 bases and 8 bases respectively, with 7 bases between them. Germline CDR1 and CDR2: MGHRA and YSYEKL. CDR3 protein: CASSQDRAEAFF. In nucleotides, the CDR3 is TGCGCCAGCAGCCAAGATCGCGCGGAAGCTTTCTTT.

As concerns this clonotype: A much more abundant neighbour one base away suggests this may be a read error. The CDR3 coding sequence is TGTGCCAGTATCCTTGGTGGGCCCTACGAGCAGTTCTTC. Its protein is CASILGGPYEQFF. The chain links TRBV2 to TRBJ2-1, with D unresolved. Germline V lookup: CDR1 SNHLY, CDR2 FYNNEI. CDR3 length equals 13 residues. V shed 9 bases and J shed 10 bases, with 19 bases lying between them.

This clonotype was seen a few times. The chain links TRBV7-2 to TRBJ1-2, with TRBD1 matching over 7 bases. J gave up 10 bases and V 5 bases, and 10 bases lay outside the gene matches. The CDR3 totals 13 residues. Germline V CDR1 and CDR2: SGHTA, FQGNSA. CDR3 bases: TGTGCCAGCAGCCTCGAACGACAGGGTGTCTACACCTTC. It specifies CASSLERQGVYTF. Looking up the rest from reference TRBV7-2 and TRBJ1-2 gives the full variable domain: GAGVSQSPSNKVTEKGKDVELRCDPISGHTALYWYRQSLGQGLEFLIYFQGNSAPDKSGLPSDRFSAERTGGSVSTLTIQRTQQEDSAVYLCASSLERQGVYTFGSGTRLTVV.

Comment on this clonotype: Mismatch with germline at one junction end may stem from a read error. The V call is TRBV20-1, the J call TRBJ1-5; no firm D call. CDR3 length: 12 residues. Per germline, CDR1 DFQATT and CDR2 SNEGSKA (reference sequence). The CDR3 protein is CSATYSNQSQHF. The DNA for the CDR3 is TGCAGTGCTACCTACAGCAATCAGTCCCAGCATTTT.

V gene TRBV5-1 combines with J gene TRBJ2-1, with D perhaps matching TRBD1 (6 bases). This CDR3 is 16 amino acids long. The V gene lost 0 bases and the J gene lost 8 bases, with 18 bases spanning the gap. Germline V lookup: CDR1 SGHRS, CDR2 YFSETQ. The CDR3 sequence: CASSLATGPSPYEQFF. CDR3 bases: TGCGCCAGCAGCTTGGCGACAGGTCCAAGCCCATATGAGCAGTTCTTC.

The DNA for the CDR3 is TGTGCCAGCAGTGACAAGGGGCGAAGTGGCTACACCTTC. It is translated as CASSDKGRSGYTF. The chain combines TRBV6-4 with TRBJ1-2, with D possibly TRBD1 on 5 matching bases. CDR1 is MRHNA, CDR2 SNTAGT, per germline. The CDR3 covers 13 residues. Trimming pared 2 bases from V and 7 bases from J, leaving 11 bases between.

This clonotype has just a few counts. The CDR3 protein is CASRRSSNQPQHF. In DNA, the CDR3 is TGTGCCAGCAGAAGGAGTAGCAATCAGCCCCAGCATTTT. This chain links TRBV28 with TRBJ1-5; D is unresolved. This CDR3 contains 13 residues. Germline V CDR1 and CDR2: MDHEN, SYDVKM. V shed 6 bases and J shed 0 bases, with 6 bases lying between them.